This TCR beta chain was captured in a study of T cell repertoires in cytomegalovirus infection. Study details: Indications came from public TCR beta signatures; they pointed to CMV infection and to a matching HLA type. Study conclusions and caveats: The ex vivo response was dominated by HLA-C-restricted CMV-specific TCR beta clonotypes.

This clonotype was counted a few times. Its antigen remains unidentified. From the reads, TCRdb called clonotypes with MiXCR, one entry per CDR3 protein. The sample lists some 320,000 distinct CDR3 sequences, almost 30% occurring once. The sample here was cultured PBMCs, taken from culture after CMV antigen stimulation. This clonotype originated in a human donor in good health (CMV status not recorded). Some clones in this sample may be carry-over from other donors' samples.

The CDR3 is CASSYGRGYYNEQFF. CDR3 bases: TGTGCCAGCAGTTACGGGAGGGGGTACTACAATGAGCAGTTCTTC. V and J are TRBV6-5 and TRBJ2-1; possibly TRBD2 for D (7 bases). CDR1 is MNHEY, CDR2 SVGAGI, per germline. The CDR3 has 15 residues. The V and J ends lost 2 bases and 3 bases respectively, with 11 bases between them.